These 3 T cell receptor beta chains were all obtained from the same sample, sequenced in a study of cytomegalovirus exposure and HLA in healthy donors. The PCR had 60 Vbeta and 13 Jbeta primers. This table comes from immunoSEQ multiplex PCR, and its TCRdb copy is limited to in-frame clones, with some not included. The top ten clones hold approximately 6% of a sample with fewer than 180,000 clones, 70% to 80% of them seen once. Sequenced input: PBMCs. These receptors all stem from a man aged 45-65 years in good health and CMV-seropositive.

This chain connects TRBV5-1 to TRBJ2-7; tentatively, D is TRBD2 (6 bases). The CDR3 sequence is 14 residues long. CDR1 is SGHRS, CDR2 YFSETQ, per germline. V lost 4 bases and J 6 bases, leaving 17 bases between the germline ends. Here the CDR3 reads CASSPVQGGGEQYF. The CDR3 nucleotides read TGCGCCAGCAGCCCGGTGCAGGGAGGAGGCGAGCAGTACTTC.

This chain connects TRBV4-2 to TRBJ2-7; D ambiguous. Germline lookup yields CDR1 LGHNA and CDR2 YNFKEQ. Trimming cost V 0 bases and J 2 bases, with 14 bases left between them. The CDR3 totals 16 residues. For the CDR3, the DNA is TGTGCCAGCAGCCAAGAGGTAACACTAAATCCCTACGAGCAGTACTTC. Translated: CASSQEVTLNPYEQYF.

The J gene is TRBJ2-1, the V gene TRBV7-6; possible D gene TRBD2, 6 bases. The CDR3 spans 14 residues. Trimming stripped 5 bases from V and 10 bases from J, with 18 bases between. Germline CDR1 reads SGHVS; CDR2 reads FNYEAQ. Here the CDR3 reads CASSGGLKDREQFF. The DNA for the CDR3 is TGTGCCAGCAGCGGGGGACTGAAGGACCGGGAGCAGTTCTTC.